One and the same sample provided the 12 T cell receptor beta chains below, sequenced in a study of tumor and adjacent non-tumor tissue in lung cancer. RNA was extracted from bulk tissue without any cell sorting. More than 3 cm separated this lung sample from the edge of the tumor. The library came from three nested PCR rounds adapted from ARM-PCR protocols. Using its own MiXCR run on the multiplex PCR reads, TCRdb lists one record per CDR3 protein. The table lists around 50,000 distinct CDR3 sequences, around 60% of them singletons, with around 30% in the top ten. The sequencing sample was made of distant non-tumor lung tissue. The receptors derive from a woman aged 65 to 85 with non-small cell lung cancer.

Ten or more counts support this clonotype. The chain couples TRBV5-5 to TRBJ2-6, with 7 bases that match TRBD2. Trimming removed 3 bases from V and 4 bases from J; junction bases left unmatched: 7. CDR3 size: 16 residues. The germline gives CDR1 SGHKS, CDR2 YYEKEE (reference sequence). CDR3 nucleotide sequence: TGTGCCAGCAGCTCGCATGGGGGGGACGGGGCCAACGTCCTGACTTTC. Residues: CASSSHGGDGANVLTF. The full variable domain, its missing parts supplied by reference TRBV5-5 and TRBJ2-6, is DAGVTQSPTHLIKTRGQQVTLRCSPISGHKSVSWYQQVLGQGPQFIFQYYEKEERGRGNFPDRFSARQFPNYSSELNVNALLLGDSALYLCASSSHGGDGANVLTFGAGSRLTVL.

In regard to this clonotype: Because the CDR3 is missing its conserved closing phenylalanine or tryptophan, this is likely a read error. The chain links TRBV28 to TRBJ1-5; 7 positions agree with TRBD1. Germline CDR1 reads MDHEN; CDR2 reads SYDVKM. Trimming removed 8 bases from V and 4 bases from J; junction bases left unmatched: 20. The length of the CDR3 is 18 residues. The CDR3 sequence: CASGFLPGTAWSNQPQHL. CDR3 nucleotide sequence: TGTGCCAGCGGCTTCTTACCTGGGACAGCCTGGAGTAATCAGCCCCAGCATCTT.

This clonotype was picked up many times. The chain carries TRBV5-1 and TRBJ2-5; 7 nucleotides align to TRBD1. The CDR3 contains 14 residues. Germline V gene lookup returns CDR1 SGHRS and CDR2 YFSETQ. V shed 0 bases, J shed 5 bases, and the junction held 4 bases outside the gene matches. The DNA of the CDR3 is TGCGCCAGCAGCTTGGGGAACAGGGGCGAGACCCAGTACTTC. Encoded protein: CASSLGNRGETQYF.

The chain recombines TRBV14 with TRBJ1-2; no firm D call. There are 15 residues in the CDR3. In germline, CDR1 is SGHDN, CDR2 FVKESK. V was clipped by 0 bases and J by 2 bases, with 10 bases between them. The CDR3 coding sequence is TGTGCCAGCAGCCAAGAATGGAGCAGAAACTATGGCTACACCTTC. It encodes CASSQEWSRNYGYTF.

The V and J genes are TRBV28 and TRBJ2-1; a possible D gene is TRBD1 (5 bases). The CDR3 is 14 residues long. The V end lost 10 bases, the J end lost 6 bases, and 19 bases lay between the germline ends. Germline V gives CDR1 MDHEN, CDR2 SYDVKM. The chain's CDR3 is CATLIDGQGNEQFF. The CDR3 region has the DNA TGTGCCACCCTGATCGATGGTCAGGGCAATGAGCAGTTCTTC.

Comments on this clonotype: A much more abundant neighbour one base away suggests this may be a read error. J is TRBJ2-3 and V is TRBV7-9; D unclear. Germline loops: CDR1 SEHNR, CDR2 FQNEAQ (reference sequence). The CDR3 covers 12 residues. CDR3 residues: CASSLLTDTKYF. The CDR3 DNA reads TGTGCCAGCAGCCTACTCACAGATACGAAGTATTTT.

Concerning this clonotype itself: Germline and junction disagree at one end, which may indicate a read error. V is TRBV30 and J is TRBJ2-7; D is possibly TRBD1 (6 bases). Germline V gene lookup returns CDR1 GTSNPN and CDR2 SVGIG (reference sequence). The length of the CDR3 is 13 residues. Here the CDR3 DNA reads TGTGCCTTGAGTGTTAGACAGGACAGCGAGCAGTACTTC. Translation gives CALSVRQDSEQYF.

Details on this clonotype: At one end the junction does not follow the germline gene, possibly because of a read error. The chain employs TRBV20-1 and TRBJ2-1; unclear D gene. In germline, CDR1 is DFQATT, CDR2 SNEGSKA (reference sequence). The CDR3 totals 13 residues. The CDR3, as DNA: TGCAGTGCCCTACTCCTTACGCTGGATGAGCACTTCTTC. Translating it yields CSALLLTLDEHFF.

Only a few counts were recorded for this clonotype. The chain uses TRBV2 and TRBJ2-5, with D unclear. Germline values: CDR1 SNHLY, CDR2 FYNNEI. The CDR3 consists of 15 residues. V shed 5 bases and J shed 4 bases, with 17 bases lying between them. CDR3 sequence (DNA): TGTGCCAGCAGTATACGCAGTGGGCCTCCAGAGACCCAGTACTTC. This gives the protein CASSIRSGPPETQYF.

This clonotype appeared many times. J is TRBJ2-3 and V is TRBV5-1; 7 bases are a match to TRBD1. CDR1 and CDR2 (germline): SGHRS, YFSETQ. V was pared by 7 bases and J by 2 bases, with 10 bases of the junction left unmatched. There are 15 residues in the CDR3. CDR3 in DNA: TGCGCCAGCCGGCAAGGACAGGCCCTCACAGATACGCAGTATTTT. This sequence encodes CASRQGQALTDTQYF.

This clonotype came up many times. V and J are TRBV5-1 and TRBJ1-4; D not resolved. The V end was cut by 6 bases, the J end by 3 bases, with 15 bases between. CDR1 is SGHRS, CDR2 YFSETQ, per germline. The CDR3 contains 15 residues. In DNA form, the CDR3 reads TGCGCCAGCAAATGGCAGCCCACCCCTAATGAAAAACTGTTTTTT. Translated: CASKWQPTPNEKLFF. Full variable domain (rest looked up from reference TRBV5-1 and TRBJ1-4): KAGVTQTPRYLIKTRGQQVTLSCSPISGHRSVSWYQQTPGQGLQFLFEYFSETQRNKGNFPGRFSGRQFSNSRSEMNVSTLELGDSALYLCASKWQPTPNEKLFFGSGTQLSVL.

Comment on this clonotype: This may be a read error: a much more frequent sequence differs by one nucleotide. The chain couples TRBV6-1 to TRBJ2-1; the D is unclear. There are 14 residues in the CDR3. Trimming took 8 bases from V and 3 from J, leaving 14 bases between them. The germline gives CDR1 MNHNS, CDR2 SASEGT. DNA of the CDR3: TGTGCCAGCCCCCCCCCTAGGGACTACAATGAGCAGTTCTTC. Its protein product is CASPPPRDYNEQFF.